Here is one T cell receptor (beta chain) with its context. Its antigen is unidentified. This entry is derived from a study of identical twins. Study-wide findings and caveats: An excess of low generation probability was shown by twin-shared out-of-frame alpha sequences. Within beta out-of-frame sequences, the excess sharing observed between twins was weaker.

The CDR3 runs to 18 residues. Germline trimming cut 0 bases from V and 5 bases from J; bases unmatched to any gene: 13. CDR1 KGHSH and CDR2 LQKENI come from the germline V gene. In TCRdb, the 5' RACE reads were re-called with MiXCR into one record per CDR3 protein. The table has 1.5 million to 2 million distinct CDR3 sequences, around a third seen once. Material: cord blood. This rearrangement joins TRBV18 to TRBJ1-1, with TRBD1 matching over 9 bases. The TCR originated in a newborn girl in good health. The CDR3 bases are TGTGCCAGCTCACCACCGTTCAACAGGGGGCTAAGGCTGACTGAAGCTTTCTTT. It specifies CASSPPFNRGLRLTEAFF.